One sample yielded the 19 T cell receptor beta chains listed below, sequenced in a study of OX40 agonist ivuxolimab in advanced cancers. The library was prepared using the immunoSEQ multiplex PCR assay. TCRdb carries this immuneACCESS record with in-frame sequences only. Its versions omit some clonotypes, under half of them owing to an unresolved V gene in the studies checked, with the rest unexplained. For this sample there are 77,000 or so clones; about 90% appear just once. The top ten clonotypes cover around 2% of the sample. The sample in question was CD4+ or CD8+ T cells sorted from blood, obtained in a trial of the OX40 agonist ivuxolimab. Receptor source: an adult with an advanced solid tumor such as melanoma, head and neck, liver or kidney cancer.

The J gene is TRBJ2-3, the V gene TRBV18; perhaps TRBD2 as D (6 bases). Trimming took 3 bases from V and 2 from J, leaving 15 bases between them. The CDR3 contains 16 residues. CDR1 and CDR2 (germline): KGHSH, LQKENI. The CDR3 loop reads CASSPLGGANTDTQYF. CDR3 in DNA: TGTGCCAGCTCACCCTTGGGGGGAGCGAACACAGATACGCAGTATTTT.

This clone turned up a few times. The rearrangement uses TRBV7-9 and TRBJ2-7, with TRBD2 as a possible D gene (6 bases). This CDR3 comprises 17 residues. In germline, CDR1 is SEHNR, CDR2 FQNEAQ (reference sequence). Trimming shortened V by 4 bases and J by 0 bases, and 19 bases separated the two germline ends. The CDR3 reads CASSSPPGTSSSYEQYF. The DNA for the CDR3 is TGTGCCAGCAGCTCTCCTCCCGGGACTTCGAGCTCCTACGAGCAGTACTTC.

This chain uses TRBV2 with TRBJ1-5; D gene ambiguous. The V end was cut by 7 bases, the J end by 6 bases, with 13 bases between. This CDR3 is built from 13 residues. Germline V gene lookup returns CDR1 SNHLY and CDR2 FYNNEI. CDR3 sequence: CASNGESGQPQHF. Written as DNA, the CDR3 is TGTGCCAGCAACGGGGAGTCGGGTCAGCCCCAGCATTTT. The entire variable domain, with the rest obtained from reference TRBV2 and TRBJ1-5, is as follows: EPEVTQTPSHQVTQMGQEVILRCVPISNHLYFYWYRQILGQKVEFLVSFYNNEISEKSEIFDDQFSVERPDGSNFTLKIRSTKLEDSAMYFCASNGESGQPQHFGDGTRLSIL.

The chain uses TRBV30 and TRBJ1-1; the D is unclear. V lost 4 bases to trimming and J lost 2 bases, with 11 bases between them. This CDR3 contains 13 residues. Germline CDR1 and CDR2: GTSNPN and SVGIG (reference sequence). The CDR3 loop is CAWTRGVNTEAFF. The CDR3 DNA follows: TGTGCCTGGACTCGGGGAGTTAACACTGAAGCTTTCTTT.

A word on this clone: Relative to the germline gene, one junction end is altered; a read error may explain this. The V call is TRBV5-1, the J call TRBJ2-4, with D unresolved. The germline gives CDR1 SGHRS, CDR2 YFSETQ. The CDR3 loop spans 15 amino acids. In nucleotides, the CDR3 is TGCGCCAGCAGCTTGGTTACTGGAGCCAAAAACATTCGGTACTTC. This codes for CASSLVTGAKNIRYF.

To note about this clone: This sample also contains other DNA sequences that code for the same CDR3. The gene calls are TRBV7-2 and TRBJ2-3, with TRBD1 matching over 8 bases. Trimming cost V 5 bases and J 6 bases; bases outside gene matches: 4. From germline, CDR1 is SGHTA and CDR2 FQGNSA. The CDR3 spans 13 residues. The CDR3 spells CASSRDRGDTQYF. The CDR3 DNA reads TGTGCCAGCAGCAGAGACAGGGGTGATACGCAGTATTTT.

The chain couples TRBV6-6 to TRBJ1-2, with a weak D call TRBD1 (5 bases). This CDR3 has 14 amino acids. V gave up 0 bases and J gave up 8 bases, with 13 bases separating them. CDR1 and CDR2 (germline): MNHNY, SVGAGI (reference sequence). Here the CDR3 reads CASSYSIWGGGYTF. The CDR3 DNA reads TGTGCCAGCAGTTACTCGATTTGGGGCGGCGGCTACACCTTC.

This sequence joins TRBV7-2 and TRBJ1-5, with D hard to call. Per the germline V gene, CDR1 is SGHTA and CDR2 is FQGNSA. This CDR3 comprises 15 residues. The V and J ends lost 0 bases and 0 bases respectively, with 6 bases between them. DNA of the CDR3: TGTGCCAGCAGCTTAGCTCACCTTAGCAATCAGCCCCAGCATTTT. Residues: CASSLAHLSNQPQHF.

The J gene is TRBJ1-1, the V gene TRBV29-1; D unclear. Deletions cut 3 bases from V and 3 bases from J, with 11 bases between. This CDR3 comprises 13 residues. CDR1 is SQVTM and CDR2 is ANQGSEA in the germline V gene. DNA for the CDR3: TGCAGCGTTGAGCAAGGTCAGGACACTGAAGCTTTCTTT. Translation: CSVEQGQDTEAFF.

This chain joins TRBV19 and TRBJ2-2; 8 positions agree with TRBD1. Germline-derived CDR1 and CDR2 are LNHDA and SQIVND (reference sequence). The CDR3 contains 15 residues. Trimming cost V 7 bases and J 6 bases; bases outside gene matches: 10. The CDR3 bases are TGTGCCAGTACCTTGACAGGGGTTGGCGCCGGGGAGCTGTTTTTT. As protein: CASTLTGVGAGELFF. Together with reference TRBV19 and TRBJ2-2, the CDR3 gives the full variable domain: DGGITQSPKYLFRKEGQNVTLSCEQNLNHDAMYWYRQDPGQGLRLIYYSQIVNDFQKGDIAEGYSVSREKKESFPLTVTSAQKNPTAFYLCASTLTGVGAGELFFGEGSRLTVL.

The chain's CDR3 is CASSLSSGPGGYGYTF. CDR3 DNA: TGTGCCAGCAGTTTATCTTCGGGGCCTGGGGGCTATGGCTACACCTTC. The rearrangement links TRBV28 to TRBJ1-2; TRBD1 is a possible D gene (5 bases). Germline-derived CDR1 and CDR2 are MDHEN and SYDVKM. This CDR3 is built from 16 residues. Trimming stripped 1 base from V and 4 bases from J, with 16 bases between.

This chain uses TRBV10-3 with TRBJ1-2; D may be TRBD1 (6 bases). Germline CDR1 ENHRY, CDR2 SYGVKD. Deletions cut 0 bases from V and 8 bases from J, with 10 bases between. The CDR3 is 13 amino acids. CDR3 nucleotides: TGTGCCATCAGTGAGTCGGGACAAATAGGCTACACCTTC. It codes for CAISESGQIGYTF.

V and J are TRBV15 and TRBJ1-1; D might be TRBD1 (6 bases). V was clipped by 8 bases and J by 1 base, with 14 bases between them. The CDR3 is 14 residues long. In germline, CDR1 is LNHNV, CDR2 YYDKDF (reference sequence). In DNA form, the CDR3 reads TGTGCCACCCACAGGGCCTCGCCGAACACTGAAGCTTTCTTT. It codes for CATHRASPNTEAFF.

This chain uses TRBV18 with TRBJ2-7, with 8 bases identical to TRBD1. The CDR3 runs to 14 residues. With 5 bases clipped from V and 5 bases from J, the junction kept 8 bases outside the gene matches. Germline lookup yields CDR1 KGHSH and CDR2 LQKENI. DNA for the CDR3: TGTGCCAGCTCATTAGGGACAGGTGGCCACGAGCAGTACTTC. This sequence encodes CASSLGTGGHEQYF.

As for this clone: Distinct nucleotide sequences in the sample also encode this CDR3. CDR3 DNA: TGTGCCAGCAGCCCCGGACAGGGCACAGATACGCAGTATTTT. As protein: CASSPGQGTDTQYF. This sequence joins TRBV7-2 and TRBJ2-3; 7 nucleotides align to TRBD1. The V gene's germline CDR1 is SGHTA and CDR2 FQGNSA. This CDR3 comprises 14 residues. Trimming at V came to 5 bases and at J to 1 base, leaving 3 bases not matched to a gene.

V and J are TRBV7-9 and TRBJ1-3; D call uncertain. The germline CDR1 and CDR2 sequences are SEHNR and FQNEAQ (reference sequence). Trimming pared 3 bases from V and 0 bases from J, leaving 9 bases between. The CDR3 is 15 amino acids. CDR3 coding DNA: TGTGCCAGCAGCTTTTCGAGTTACTCTGGAAACACCATATATTTT. Residues: CASSFSSYSGNTIYF.

The chain is built from TRBV27 and TRBJ2-2, with D maybe TRBD2 (6 bases). Germline CDR1 MNHEY, CDR2 SMNVEV (reference sequence). CDR3 length equals 16 residues. Trimming took off 2 bases at V and 0 bases at J, with 10 bases between the two ends. Here the CDR3 reads CASSLQRLANTGELFF. As DNA, the CDR3 is TGTGCCAGCAGTTTACAGAGACTAGCGAACACCGGGGAGCTGTTTTTT.

The CDR3 loop reads CASSLVLAASTDTQYF. The CDR3 nucleotides read TGTGCCAGCAGCTTAGTACTAGCCGCTAGCACAGATACGCAGTATTTT. The chain uses TRBV11-3 and TRBJ2-3, with D possibly being TRBD2 (6 bases). The germline CDR1 and CDR2 sequences are SGHNT and YENEEA. V dropped 1 base and J dropped 0 bases, with 11 bases sitting between them. This CDR3 comprises 16 residues.

The chain employs TRBV9 and TRBJ2-7; D is unresolved. The ends were cut back, 4 bases at V and 9 bases at J, with 14 bases in the middle. This CDR3 comprises 12 residues. The germline gives CDR1 SGDLS, CDR2 YYNGEE. The CDR3 is CASSPLTPGQYF. CDR3 bases: TGTGCCAGCAGCCCCCTGACACCCGGGCAGTACTTC.